One T cell receptor (beta chain) is described in this entry. These data belong to a study of OX40 agonist ivuxolimab in advanced cancers. Using immunoSEQ multiplex PCR, the repertoire was profiled, and TCRdb retains in-frame clones only, with some absent. The table shows about 60,000 clones, with less than 95% occurring only once. This sequence was found in an adult with an advanced solid tumor such as melanoma, head and neck, liver or kidney cancer. This sample comprised CD4+ or CD8+ T cells sorted from blood, obtained in a trial of the OX40 agonist ivuxolimab.

The CDR3 DNA reads TGCAGCGTTGTAGGGGGACTAGCGAACCACGAGCAGTACTTC. This encodes CSVVGGLANHEQYF. V gene TRBV29-1 combines with J gene TRBJ2-7; 10 bases match TRBD2. This CDR3 region has 14 residues. The germline V gene encodes CDR1 SQVTM and CDR2 ANQGSEA. Trimming removed 4 bases from V and 5 bases from J; junction bases left unmatched: 8.